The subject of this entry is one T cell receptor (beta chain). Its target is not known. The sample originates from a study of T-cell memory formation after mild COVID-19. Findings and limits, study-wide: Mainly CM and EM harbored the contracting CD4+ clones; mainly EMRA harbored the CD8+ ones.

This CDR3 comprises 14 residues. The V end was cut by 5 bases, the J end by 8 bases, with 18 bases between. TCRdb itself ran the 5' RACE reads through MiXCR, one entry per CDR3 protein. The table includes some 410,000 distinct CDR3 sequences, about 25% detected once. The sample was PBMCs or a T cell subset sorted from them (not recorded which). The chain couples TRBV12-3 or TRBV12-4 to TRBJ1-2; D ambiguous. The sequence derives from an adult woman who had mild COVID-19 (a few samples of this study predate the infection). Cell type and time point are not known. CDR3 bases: TGTGCCAGCAGTCTCTACGGCTCCCCCGGAGGCTACACCTTC. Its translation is CASSLYGSPGGYTF.